This is a list of T cell receptor beta chains from one sample in a study of identifying expanded T cells in peripheral blood. The repertoire was sequenced with immunoSEQ multiplex PCR; TCRdb's copy has only in-frame clones and lacks some. In the table there are about 100,000 clones, about 89% of which are singletons. Sequencing used blood. All receptors come from a person aged 18 to 69 in good health. Each CDR3 is given without its conserved first and last residue. The size of a clone is reported for some rows only, either as once, few or many, or as a class for expanded clones.

V gene: TRBV6-5; clone size: NA; J gene: TRBJ2-7; CDR3 protein: ASSYSWKGEQY
V gene: TRBV5-4; clone size: few; J gene: TRBJ2-5; CDR3 protein: ASSWGASGQETQY
V gene: TRBV7-8; clone size: NA; J gene: TRBJ2-5; CDR3 protein: ASSLVTSQETQY
V gene: TRBV7-9; clone size: NA; J gene: TRBJ2-5; CDR3 protein: ASSLDFLAGQETQY
V gene: TRBV7-2; clone size: NA; J gene: TRBJ1-4; CDR3 protein: ASSLEVVEKLF
V gene: TRBV7-2; clone size: NA; J gene: TRBJ2-3; CDR3 protein: ASRLDSPRGGTQY
V gene: TRBV2; clone size: NA; J gene: TRBJ1-4; CDR3 protein: ASSEPYPLYSNEKLF
V gene: TRBV6-5; clone size: NA; J gene: TRBJ2-2; CDR3 protein: ASSYSSAYTGELF
V gene: TRBV7-9; clone size: NA; J gene: TRBJ2-1; CDR3 protein: ASSLSVGQGSHNEQF
V gene: TRBV7-9; clone size: NA; J gene: TRBJ2-1; CDR3 protein: ASGGEDLRTHNEQF
V gene: TRBV7-9; clone size: once; J gene: TRBJ2-5; CDR3 protein: ASSLGAGQETQY
V gene: TRBV11-3; clone size: NA; J gene: TRBJ2-7; CDR3 protein: ASSGRGEQY
V gene: TRBV19; clone size: NA; J gene: TRBJ1-3; CDR3 protein: ASTPTWGSGNTIY
V gene: TRBV6-6; clone size: NA; J gene: TRBJ2-3; CDR3 protein: ASRTGSHTDTQY
V gene: TRBV5-1; clone size: once; J gene: TRBJ1-4; CDR3 protein: ASSRDIANEKLF
V gene: TRBV20-1; clone size: many; J gene: TRBJ2-7; CDR3 protein: SASSSYEQY
V gene: TRBV15; clone size: NA; J gene: TRBJ1-3; CDR3 protein: ATSRSYGSSGNTIY
V gene: TRBV5-8; clone size: NA; J gene: TRBJ2-1; CDR3 protein: ASSFARFEQF
V gene: TRBV7-2; clone size: NA; J gene: TRBJ2-7; CDR3 protein: ASSLAIGTEQY
V gene: TRBV18; clone size: NA; J gene: TRBJ1-2; CDR3 protein: ASSLTDRELNGYT
V gene: TRBV9; clone size: NA; J gene: TRBJ2-2; CDR3 protein: ASSLGQGGTGELF
V gene: TRBV4-2; clone size: NA; J gene: TRBJ2-5; CDR3 protein: ASSQGGGIGETQY
V gene: TRBV11-2; clone size: NA; J gene: TRBJ1-2; CDR3 protein: ASSHRTGGGYGYT
V gene: TRBV6-5; clone size: NA; J gene: TRBJ1-5; CDR3 protein: ASRAQGVGNQPQH
V gene: TRBV5-5; clone size: few; J gene: TRBJ1-2; CDR3 protein: ASSSTNYGYT
V gene: TRBV29-1; clone size: NA; J gene: TRBJ1-1; CDR3 protein: SVVVGTEAF
V gene: TRBV30; clone size: NA; J gene: TRBJ1-6; CDR3 protein: AWSAGRNSPLH
V gene: TRBV5-4; clone size: NA; J gene: TRBJ1-1; CDR3 protein: ASSPRLNTEAF
V gene: TRBV7-8; clone size: NA; J gene: TRBJ1-4; CDR3 protein: ASSLEGDREKLF
V gene: TRBV6-1; clone size: NA; J gene: TRBJ1-2; CDR3 protein: ASSELVGRGDYGYT
V gene: TRBV5-1; clone size: NA; J gene: TRBJ1-5; CDR3 protein: ASSTDGLRGNQPQH
V gene: TRBV5-1; clone size: NA; J gene: TRBJ1-1; CDR3 protein: ASSLAAGITEAF
V gene: TRBV5-1; clone size: NA; J gene: TRBJ2-3; CDR3 protein: ASSLGGGTDTQY
V gene: TRBV11-2; clone size: NA; J gene: TRBJ2-3; CDR3 protein: ASSSRLATSTDTQY
V gene: TRBV4-1; clone size: NA; J gene: TRBJ2-3; CDR3 protein: ASSQRGPALSSTDTQY
V gene: TRBV28; clone size: NA; J gene: TRBJ2-7; CDR3 protein: ASSKQVAYEQY
V gene: TRBV7-2; clone size: NA; J gene: TRBJ2-2; CDR3 protein: ASSFTGDAGELF
V gene: TRBV7-2; clone size: NA; J gene: TRBJ2-7; CDR3 protein: ASSPSSGVSYEQY
V gene: TRBV5-1; clone size: once; J gene: TRBJ2-5; CDR3 protein: APVQAGGETQY
V gene: TRBV11-2; clone size: few; J gene: TRBJ1-2; CDR3 protein: ASSLGGGYT
V gene: TRBV19; clone size: NA; J gene: TRBJ1-3; CDR3 protein: ARYITTGETTPHSGNTIY
V gene: TRBV5-4; clone size: NA; J gene: TRBJ2-2; CDR3 protein: ASSLASGIGELF
V gene: TRBV2; clone size: NA; J gene: TRBJ1-1; CDR3 protein: TSRLGNTEAF
V gene: TRBV19; clone size: NA; J gene: TRBJ1-1; CDR3 protein: ASSMLGQGVTEAF
V gene: TRBV9; clone size: once; J gene: TRBJ2-2; CDR3 protein: ASSVASGGGELF
V gene: TRBV5-4; clone size: NA; J gene: TRBJ2-1; CDR3 protein: ASSQGGGPPHNEQF
V gene: TRBV11-2; clone size: NA; J gene: TRBJ1-2; CDR3 protein: ASSLAQNSYGYT
V gene: TRBV5-1; clone size: NA; J gene: TRBJ2-5; CDR3 protein: ASSSLQETQY
V gene: TRBV4-1; clone size: NA; J gene: TRBJ2-3; CDR3 protein: ASSPALLDTQY
V gene: TRBV6-6; clone size: NA; J gene: TRBJ1-5; CDR3 protein: ASSLMGTDSNQPQH
V gene: TRBV5-1; clone size: NA; J gene: TRBJ2-3; CDR3 protein: ASSYTSTDTQY
V gene: TRBV1; clone size: NA; J gene: TRBJ2-5; CDR3 protein: TSQTQY
V gene: TRBV5-6; clone size: NA; J gene: TRBJ1-1; CDR3 protein: ASSLDSHTEAF
V gene: TRBV6-4; clone size: NA; J gene: TRBJ1-2; CDR3 protein: ASSDSEGGYGYT
V gene: TRBV19; clone size: NA; J gene: TRBJ1-1; CDR3 protein: ASSIKGRLNTEAF